In this sample, the clone carrying this TCR beta chain turned up once. These data belong to a study of blood T cell repertoires in COVID-19. The table came from immunoSEQ multiplex PCR; TCRdb's copy has only in-frame clones and leaves some out. This table holds about 59,000 clones, about 73% found once. Sequencing was carried out using peripheral blood. This sequence was found in a woman aged 50 to 60 with active or convalescent COVID-19.

The CDR3 region is CASSLFGAGEGQETQYF. The DNA for the CDR3 is TGTGCCAGCAGCTTATTTGGGGCGGGAGAGGGTCAAGAGACCCAGTACTTC. The chain joins TRBV7-2 to TRBJ2-5, with 7 positions matching TRBD2. This CDR3 is built from 17 residues. The J segment lost 2 bases and the V segment lost 2 bases, leaving 11 bases of the junction unmatched. Germline V CDR1 and CDR2: SGHTA, FQGNSA.